The 20 T cell receptor beta chains reported below all come from one sample, sequenced in a study of tumor-infiltrating lymphocytes in primary liver carcinoma. In addition to blood RNA drawn from unsorted whole blood, germline DNA was extracted. TCR beta cDNA came from approximately 0.55 ug total RNA, primed with a constant-region primer. Three-round nested multiplex PCR performed with slightly modified ARM-PCR produced the TCR beta libraries. Each of the first two PCR rounds ran approximately 10 cycles with TRBV1-TRBV30 forward and C-beta reverse primers. From the multiplex PCR reads, TCRdb called clonotypes with MiXCR, one entry per CDR3 protein. The table shows 330,000 or so distinct CDR3 sequences, with about 65% occurring only once. The sequencing sample was made of peripheral blood. These receptors all stem from a man between 40 and 49 years old with primary liver carcinoma and hepatitis B virus infection.

The rearrangement links TRBV6-1 to TRBJ2-1; D is possibly TRBD1 or TRBD2 (5 bases each). The length of the CDR3 is 16 residues. Deletions cut 9 bases from V and 5 bases from J, with 23 bases between. The germline V gene encodes CDR1 MNHNS and CDR2 SASEGT. CDR3 DNA: TGTGCCAGGAGGGGAGTGGGGAGCGTTGGGGACAATGAGCAGTTCTTC. This sequence encodes CARRGVGSVGDNEQFF.

The chain carries TRBV5-4 and TRBJ1-1, with D possibly matching TRBD1 (6 bases). The CDR3 sequence is 13 residues long. Germline loops: CDR1 SGHNT, CDR2 YYREEE (reference sequence). The ends were cut back, 5 bases at V and 0 bases at J, with 8 bases in the middle. The CDR3 sequence: CASRDSMNTEAFF. DNA for the CDR3: TGTGCCAGCAGGGACAGTATGAACACTGAAGCTTTCTTT.

Concerning this clonotype itself: This may be a read error, as it is one base from a much larger clone. This chain connects TRBV29-1 to TRBJ1-1, with 10 bases that match TRBD1. The germline V gene encodes CDR1 SQVTM and CDR2 ANQGSEA. CDR3 length: 13 amino acids. In DNA form, the CDR3 reads TGCAACGTCGCGACAGGGGGCGGCACTGAAGCTTTCTTT. Its translation: CNVATGGGTEAFF.

On this clonotype: This may be a read error, as it is one base from a much larger clone. The rearrangement joins TRBV5-4 to TRBJ2-1, with TRBD2 identical over 7 bases. After removal of 1 base from V and 1 base from J, the junction contained 2 bases not matched to a gene. This CDR3 has 15 amino acids. Germline CDR1 and CDR2: SGHNT and YYREEE (reference sequence). CDR3 residues: CASSLSGRSYNEQFF. The CDR3 DNA is TGTGCCAGCAGCTTGTCCGGGAGGTCCTACAATGAGCAGTTCTTC. Combining the CDR3 with reference TRBV5-4 and TRBJ2-1 gives the whole variable domain ETGVTQSPTHLIKTRGQQVTLRCSSQSGHNTVSWYQQALGQGPQFIFQYYREEENGRGNFPPRFSGLQFPNYSSELNVNALELDDSALYLCASSLSGRSYNEQFFGPGTRLTVL.

With regard to this clonotype: A much bigger clone sits one base away, suggesting this may be a read error. A read error is likely, as this CDR3 ends without the conserved phenylalanine or tryptophan. The J gene is TRBJ2-7, the V gene TRBV6-6; a weak D match, TRBD1 (5 bases). The CDR3 has 13 amino acids. With 3 bases removed from V and 3 bases from J, the gap between germline ends came to 9 bases. Germline CDR1 and CDR2: MNHNY and SVGAGI (reference sequence). The CDR3 spells CASSYPGIYEQYL. CDR3 bases: TGTGCCAGCAGTTATCCAGGGATCTACGAGCAGTACTTA.

To note about this clonotype: At one end, the junction sequence differs from germline, possibly due to a read error. The chain links TRBV30 to TRBJ2-7; D remains ambiguous. This CDR3 is 11 amino acids long. Per the germline V gene, CDR1 is GTSNPN and CDR2 is SVGIG (reference sequence). Here the CDR3 DNA reads TGTGTCTGGAGTGGCCGCTACGAGCAGTACTTC. It is translated as CVWSGRYEQYF.

The V and J genes are TRBV6-2 or TRBV6-3 and TRBJ2-7; no firm D call. There are 14 residues in the CDR3. The germline CDR1 and CDR2 sequences are MNHEY and SVGEGT. Trimming shortened V by 8 bases and J by 4 bases, and 18 bases separated the two germline ends. CDR3 in amino acids: CASGLAGLWYEQYF. The CDR3 bases are TGTGCCAGCGGCCTCGCCGGGTTGTGGTACGAGCAGTACTTC.

The rearrangement links TRBV30 to TRBJ2-6, with no clear D. V shed 0 bases and J shed 0 bases, with 6 bases lying between them. The germline V gene encodes CDR1 GTSNPN and CDR2 SVGIG (reference sequence). The CDR3 runs 15 residues. CDR3 sequence (DNA): TGTGCCTGGAGTGTCGGCGACTCTGGGGCCAACGTCCTGACTTTC. Translating gives CAWSVGDSGANVLTF.

This clonotype was found once. The junction departs from the called germline gene at one end, perhaps through a read error. V and J are TRBV11-2 and TRBJ2-7; D might be TRBD1 (6 bases). The CDR3 contains 14 residues. Germline V gene lookup returns CDR1 SGHAT and CDR2 FQNNGV. The CDR3 DNA follows: TGCGCCAGCAGCTTAGACAGGTGGTGCTACGAGCAGTACTTC. Translating it yields CASSLDRWCYEQYF. Based on the CDR3 plus reference TRBV11-2 and TRBJ2-7, the full variable domain is EAGVAQSPRYKIIEKRQSVAFWCNPISGHATLYWYQQILGQGPKLLIQFQNNGVVDDSQLPKDRFSAERLKGVDSTLKIQPAKLEDSAVYLCASSLDRWCYEQYFGPGTRLTVT.

In its sample, this clonotype ranks as medium-sized. This chain uses TRBV11-2 with TRBJ2-1; 12 positions match TRBD2. J lost 9 bases, V lost 4 bases, and 7 bases had no gene match. CDR3 length: 15 residues. The V gene's germline CDR1 is SGHAT and CDR2 FQNNGV. CDR3 loop: CASSSTSGSGVEQFF. CDR3 DNA sequence: TGTGCCAGCAGCTCGACTAGCGGGAGTGGGGTTGAGCAGTTCTTC.

The chain has TRBV11-2 and TRBJ1-1, with D perhaps TRBD1 (6 bases). CDR1 is SGHAT and CDR2 is FQNNGV in the germline V gene. V was pared by 5 bases and J by 6 bases, with 25 bases between. The CDR3 has 17 amino acids. As DNA, the CDR3 is TGTGCCAGCAGCCCCTCGGGGCAGGGGAGGGTGAGCGCTGAAGCTTTCTTT. Its protein product is CASSPSGQGRVSAEAFF. Full variable domain (remainder filled in from reference TRBV11-2 and TRBJ1-1): EAGVAQSPRYKIIEKRQSVAFWCNPISGHATLYWYQQILGQGPKLLIQFQNNGVVDDSQLPKDRFSAERLKGVDSTLKIQPAKLEDSAVYLCASSPSGQGRVSAEAFFGQGTRLTVV.

CDR3 bases: TGTGCCAGCAGTGAAGATCGCAGGAACACCGGGGAGCTGTTTTTT. Encoded protein: CASSEDRRNTGELFF. The chain recombines TRBV2 with TRBJ2-2; no definite D call. V lost 1 base and J lost 1, with 7 bases in between. In germline, CDR1 is SNHLY, CDR2 FYNNEI. CDR3 length: 15 residues.

The chain carries TRBV4-2 and TRBJ2-7; TRBD1 agrees at 10 bases. The CDR3 runs to 15 residues. J lost 9 bases, V lost 0 bases, and 8 bases had no gene match. Germline assignment: CDR1 LGHNA and CDR2 YNFKEQ. CDR3 sequence: CASSQDPGQGFVQYF. CDR3 in DNA: TGTGCCAGCAGCCAAGATCCGGGACAGGGGTTCGTGCAGTACTTC.

This sequence joins TRBV29-1 and TRBJ2-1; a weak D match, TRBD2 (5 bases). The CDR3 runs to 13 residues. V was clipped by 7 bases and J by 7 bases, with 17 bases between them. Germline lookup yields CDR1 SQVTM and CDR2 ANQGSEA. As DNA, the CDR3 is TGCAGCGGAGCAGGACTCCGGACTAATGAGCAGTTCTTC. Translated: CSGAGLRTNEQFF.

Details on this clonotype: Possible read error: a much larger clone is one base away. V usage is TRBV6-5 and J usage is TRBJ1-1; D is unclear. The germline V gene has CDR1 MNHEY and CDR2 SVGAGI. Trimming left V 2 bases short and J 7 bases short, with 14 bases between. The CDR3 has 14 residues. The CDR3 sequence is CASSYRGSTIEAFF. CDR3 bases: TGTGCCAGCAGTTACCGAGGGAGTACCATTGAAGCTTTCTTT.

Note on this clonotype: A read error may be the cause here, since a much bigger clone is one base away. The V and J genes are TRBV6-5 and TRBJ2-6; possibly TRBD1 or TRBD2 for D (6 bases each). The CDR3 loop spans 18 amino acids. The germline CDR1 and CDR2 sequences are MNHEY and SVGAGI. CDR3 nucleotides: TGTGCCAGCAGTTACGCGTTTGAAGGGGGGTCTGGGGCCAACGCCCTGACTTTC. Translating it yields CASSYAFEGGSGANALTF.

The chain employs TRBV6-1 and TRBJ2-1; D perhaps matches TRBD2 (5 bases). This CDR3 has 18 amino acids. V lost 8 bases and J lost 5, with 28 bases in between. CDR1 and CDR2 from the germline V gene are MNHNS and SASEGT. CDR3 sequence: CASQLLPGCEGSHNEQFF. CDR3 nucleotides: TGTGCCAGCCAACTCTTGCCGGGATGTGAAGGATCCCACAATGAGCAGTTCTTC.

This clonotype came up a few times. V gene TRBV24-1 combines with J gene TRBJ2-1; 7 bases align to TRBD2. Trimming removed 9 bases from V and 8 bases from J; junction bases left unmatched: 6. This CDR3 spans 12 amino acids. Germline lookup yields CDR1 KGHDR and CDR2 SFDVKD. Written as DNA, the CDR3 is TGTGCCACCCAGCGGGGAGGAGATGAGCAGTTCTTC. It codes for CATQRGGDEQFF.

The V and J genes are TRBV10-2 and TRBJ2-1; D is unresolved. The CDR3 consists of 13 residues. The germline V and J ends were trimmed by 9 bases and 1 base, with 10 bases remaining between them. Germline V CDR1 and CDR2: WSHSY, SAAADI. DNA of the CDR3: TGCGCCAGTTTAGCTCGGTCCTACAATGAGCAGTTCTTC. This sequence encodes CASLARSYNEQFF.

This chain joins TRBV13 and TRBJ1-3; 7 bases agree with TRBD1. Germline loops: CDR1 PRHDT, CDR2 FYEKMQ (reference sequence). V lost 9 bases and J lost 4; bases outside the gene matches: 9. This CDR3 comprises 14 residues. CDR3 amino acids: CARSVRTGGNTIYF. As DNA, the CDR3 is TGTGCCAGAAGCGTCCGGACAGGAGGAAACACCATATATTTT.